These 20 T cell receptor beta chains were sequenced from one sample in a study of T-cell reconstitution after alpha-beta-depleted transplantation in children. For TCRbeta, the library was prepared with unique molecular identifiers. TCRdb re-called the PCR reads through MiXCR, storing one row per CDR3 protein. The sample contains roughly 100,000 distinct CDR3 sequences, 7.5% to 9% of which appear only once. The sequenced sample was PBMCs, obtained before TCRalphabeta/CD19-depleted stem cell transplant. The receptors originated from a boy aged 2 to 9 with acute lymphoblastic leukemia, due to receive a stem cell transplant.

The rearrangement links TRBV7-2 to TRBJ2-7, with D tentatively TRBD1 or TRBD2 (5 bases each). Trimming left V 8 bases short and J 0 bases short, with 14 bases between. Germline V gene data show CDR1 as SGHTA and CDR2 as FQGNSA. CDR3 size: 14 residues. The CDR3 protein is CASQTGTGSYEQYF. As DNA, the CDR3 is TGTGCCAGCCAGACCGGGACCGGCTCCTACGAGCAGTACTTC.

This clonotype was seen only a few times. The chain recombines TRBV23-1 with TRBJ2-5; a weak D match, TRBD1 (5 bases). TRBV23-1 is classed as an ORF, of uncertain function. The V end was cut by 5 bases, the J end by 2 bases, with 12 bases between. The CDR3 loop spans 14 amino acids. CDR3 protein: CASSRQSAQETQYF. DNA of the CDR3: TGCGCCAGCAGTAGACAGTCGGCTCAAGAGACCCAGTACTTC.

V is TRBV6-1 and J is TRBJ2-7, with D maybe TRBD2 (6 bases). Germline loops: CDR1 MNHNS, CDR2 SASEGT. This CDR3 region has 13 residues. The V end lost 7 bases, the J end lost 2 bases, and 12 bases lay between the germline ends. The CDR3 DNA reads as TGTGCCAGCACGGACGGGAGAACCTACGAGCAGTACTTC. Translating gives CASTDGRTYEQYF.

Ten or more counts support this clonotype. The genes are TRBV3-1 and TRBJ1-1; D is unresolved. Germline assignment: CDR1 LGHDT and CDR2 YNNKEL (reference sequence). V lost 5 bases and J lost 2, with 6 bases in between. The CDR3 runs to 12 residues. CDR3 amino acids: CASSLLNTEAFF. CDR3 in DNA: TGTGCCAGCAGCTTATTAAACACTGAAGCTTTCTTT.

This chain uses TRBV4-1 with TRBJ2-5; tentative D call: TRBD2 (6 bases). Per the germline V gene, CDR1 is MGHRA and CDR2 is YSYEKL. V was trimmed by 0 bases and J by 0 bases, leaving 8 bases between them. The CDR3 has 15 residues. CDR3 nucleotide sequence: TGCGCCAGCAGCCAAGAAGGGGACTACCAAGAGACCCAGTACTTC. Protein product: CASSQEGDYQETQYF.

This clonotype was counted only a few times. The CDR3, as DNA: TGCAGTGCTAGAGTTGACAGGGGGGCCTACGAGCAGTACTTC. It yields the protein CSARVDRGAYEQYF. The chain carries TRBV20-1 and TRBJ2-7, with 9 nucleotides matching TRBD1. The germline V gene encodes CDR1 DFQATT and CDR2 SNEGSKA (reference sequence). The CDR3 is 14 amino acids. The ends lost 1 base at V and 2 bases at J; junction bases unmatched: 3.

This clonotype was counted ten times or more. The chain has TRBV12-3 or TRBV12-4 and TRBJ2-6, with 11 bases lining up with TRBD2. Unmatched junction bases numbered 1, after V lost 6 bases and J lost 0 bases. The CDR3 is 16 residues long. The CDR3 sequence is CASRTSGASGANVLTF. Written as DNA, the CDR3 is TGTGCCAGCAGGACTAGCGGGGCCTCTGGGGCCAACGTCCTGACTTTC.

This clonotype has only a few counts. The chain combines TRBV4-2 with TRBJ2-1; 9 bases fit TRBD2. The germline gives CDR1 LGHNA, CDR2 YNFKEQ. This CDR3 spans 19 amino acids. V lost 6 bases to trimming and J lost 5 bases; unmatched junction nucleotides: 20. CDR3 coding DNA: TGTGCCAGCAGTATCACGAGTAGCGGGGGAATCCCCTGGGACAATGAGCAGTTCTTC. It translates to CASSITSSGGIPWDNEQFF.

This sequence joins TRBV20-1 and TRBJ1-6; 8 bases match TRBD1. V was clipped by 3 bases and J by 10 bases; unmatched bases: 8. Germline assignment: CDR1 DFQATT and CDR2 SNEGSKA (reference sequence). The CDR3 contains 14 residues. Here the CDR3 reads CSARVRQGRSPLHF. In DNA form, the CDR3 reads TGCAGTGCTAGGGTCCGACAGGGGAGGTCACCCCTCCACTTT.

This clonotype has just a few counts. The rearrangement links TRBV7-9 to TRBJ1-1; 7 bases fit TRBD1. J gave up 5 bases and V 4 bases, and 7 bases lay outside the gene matches. The CDR3 is 14 amino acids. From germline, CDR1 is SEHNR and CDR2 FQNEAQ (reference sequence). The CDR3 DNA follows: TGTGCCAGCAGCTCATCAGGGGGAAGGACTGAAGCTTTCTTT. Translated, it gives CASSSSGGRTEAFF.

This clonotype was recorded at least ten times. The chain links TRBV2 to TRBJ2-1, with D uncertain. V shed 3 bases and J shed 0 bases, with 3 bases lying between them. The germline V gene encodes CDR1 SNHLY and CDR2 FYNNEI. The CDR3 covers 13 residues. CDR3 nucleotides: TGTGCCAGCAGTGACAACTCCTACAATGAGCAGTTCTTC. Its protein product is CASSDNSYNEQFF.

This clonotype was recorded many times. The chain combines TRBV5-1 with TRBJ2-5; a weak D match, TRBD1 (5 bases). This CDR3 is 13 amino acids long. V was cut by 1 base and J by 3 bases, with 7 bases left in between. Looked up from germline, CDR1 is SGHRS and CDR2 is YFSETQ. This chain's CDR3 is CASSLPGKETQYF. The CDR3 nucleotides read TGCGCCAGCAGCTTGCCAGGGAAAGAGACCCAGTACTTC.

This clonotype has a handful of counts. The chain is built from TRBV6-2 or TRBV6-3 and TRBJ1-5; D may be TRBD1 (6 bases). The CDR3 runs to 21 residues. Trimming stripped 5 bases from V and 6 bases from J, with 35 bases between. From germline, CDR1 is MNHEY and CDR2 SVGEGT. The CDR3 DNA sequence: TGTGCCAGCAGTCGGGGGCCAGGGATGGACGGCTGGAGTAATTCAACTCAGCCCCAGCATTTT. Its protein is CASSRGPGMDGWSNSTQPQHF.

This clonotype occurred a few times. This chain uses TRBV7-9 with TRBJ1-2; D unclear. The length of the CDR3 is 12 residues. Looked up from germline, CDR1 is SEHNR and CDR2 is FQNEAQ (reference sequence). V shed 3 bases and J shed 12 bases, with 14 bases lying between them. The CDR3 DNA reads as TGTGCCAGCAGCTTGGAGACTCGTCCGCACACCTTC. Translation gives CASSLETRPHTF.

This clonotype was observed at least ten times. The J gene is TRBJ2-3, the V gene TRBV9, with a tentative D call TRBD2 (6 bases). This CDR3 comprises 15 residues. Germline CDR1 and CDR2: SGDLS and YYNGEE. The V end lost 0 bases, the J end lost 1 base, and 9 bases lay between the germline ends. The DNA for the CDR3 is TGTGCCAGCAGCGTAGGAGGAGGGGGCACAGATACGCAGTATTTT. Residues: CASSVGGGGTDTQYF.

This clonotype has ten or more counts. The rearrangement joins TRBV7-8 to TRBJ2-1; 14 bases map to TRBD2. Losses at the gene ends were 5 bases for V and 4 bases for J; bases not matched to a gene: 10. Germline V lookup: CDR1 SGHVS, CDR2 FQNEAQ. CDR3 length equals 18 residues. The CDR3 DNA reads TGTGCCAGCAGCAATCCCAGGACTAGCGGGGGGTCGTACAATGAGCAGTTCTTC. Translating it yields CASSNPRTSGGSYNEQFF.

The rearrangement joins TRBV7-3 to TRBJ1-5; tentative D call: TRBD1 (5 bases). There are 21 residues in the CDR3. The V and J ends lost 4 bases and 1 base respectively, with 29 bases between them. CDR1 is SGHTA, CDR2 FQGTGA, per germline. This chain's CDR3 is CASSSSFGAQGGGISNQPQHF. As DNA, the CDR3 is TGTGCCAGCAGCTCCTCCTTCGGGGCGCAGGGAGGAGGGATAAGCAATCAGCCCCAGCATTTT.

This clonotype was counted many times. This chain joins TRBV7-9 and TRBJ2-1; D is unresolved. This CDR3 is built from 12 residues. Per germline, CDR1 SEHNR and CDR2 FQNEAQ (reference sequence). Trimming stripped 0 bases from V and 10 bases from J, with 7 bases between. The CDR3 sequence: CASSLALGEQFF. CDR3 bases: TGTGCCAGCAGCTTAGCCTTAGGGGAGCAGTTCTTC.

This chain uses TRBV7-9 with TRBJ2-2, with a possible D match to TRBD1 (6 bases). Germline CDR1 is SEHNR and CDR2 is FQNEAQ (reference sequence). The CDR3 runs 13 residues. CDR3 in amino acids: CGSGTTNTGELFF. CDR3 bases: TGTGGATCCGGGACAACGAACACCGGGGAGCTGTTTTTT.

This clonotype has only a few counts. The V call is TRBV28, the J call TRBJ1-5; 7 bases fit TRBD1. V trimming: 8 bases; J trimming: 3 bases; junction bases outside the gene matches: 13. The length of the CDR3 is 16 residues. Germline lookup yields CDR1 MDHEN and CDR2 SYDVKM. CDR3 sequence reads: CASSGTGTEFNQPQHF. In DNA form, the CDR3 reads TGTGCCAGCTCGGGGACCGGGACAGAGTTCAATCAGCCCCAGCATTTT.